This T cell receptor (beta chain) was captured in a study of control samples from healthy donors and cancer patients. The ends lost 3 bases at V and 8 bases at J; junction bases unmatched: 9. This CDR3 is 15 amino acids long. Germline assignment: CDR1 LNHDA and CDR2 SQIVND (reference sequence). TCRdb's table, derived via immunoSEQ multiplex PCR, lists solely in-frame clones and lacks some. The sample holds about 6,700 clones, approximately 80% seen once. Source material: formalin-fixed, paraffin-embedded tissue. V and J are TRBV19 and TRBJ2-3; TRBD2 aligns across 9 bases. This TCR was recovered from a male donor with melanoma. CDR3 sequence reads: CASSMASGAVLTQYF. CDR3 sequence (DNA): TGTGCCAGTAGTATGGCTAGCGGGGCCGTACTTACGCAGTATTTT.